Shown below are 25 T cell receptor beta chains from a single sample sequenced in a study of CD8+ T cells in alopecia areata (dated by TCRdb to 2017 to 2018). The library was generated by the immunoSEQ multiplex PCR assay. To provide template for TCR sequencing, every sample had RNA extracted and reverse transcribed into cDNA. TCRdb stores this immuneACCESS table with in-frame sequences only. Part of the clones is absent; in the studies checked, under half of the shortfall reflects unresolved V genes, and no reason is known for the rest. The sample has fewer than 150,000 clones on record, roughly three fifths of them singletons. The top ten clonotypes cover less than 5.5% of the sample. The meaning of the sample's time point label: baseline before oral tofacitinib. Material: CD4+ T cells sorted from blood, obtained at week 0. These TCRs come from a human donor with alopecia areata.

Only a few counts were recorded for this clone. J is TRBJ2-7 and V is TRBV13, with 7 bases that match TRBD1. Germline lookup yields CDR1 PRHDT and CDR2 FYEKMQ (reference sequence). V trimming: 5 bases; J trimming: 0 bases; junction bases outside the gene matches: 7. This CDR3 has 15 residues. This CDR3 reads CASSRPGQNSYEQYF. CDR3 coding DNA: TGTGCCAGCAGCCGTCCGGGACAGAACTCCTACGAGCAGTACTTC.

Comment on this clone: One end of the junction does not line up with germline, which may come from a read error. This sequence joins TRBV16 and TRBJ2-7; TRBD2 matches 9 bases. The germline CDR1 and CDR2 sequences are KGHSY and FQNENV. The CDR3 runs 15 residues. DNA for the CDR3: TGTGCCAGCAGCAAATCCGGGACTAGCTTGTACGAGCAGTACTTC. It specifies CASSKSGTSLYEQYF.

This clone was observed a few times. This chain links TRBV9 with TRBJ2-5; tentative D call: TRBD1 (6 bases). Germline lookup yields CDR1 SGDLS and CDR2 YYNGEE. The ends were cut back, 2 bases at V and 5 bases at J, with 25 bases in the middle. This CDR3 has 18 amino acids. The CDR3 nucleotides read TGTGCCAGCAGCGTCTCAGGGGCCCACGTGGCGGTCCTCGAGACCCAGTACTTC. Its translation: CASSVSGAHVAVLETQYF.

The rearrangement joins TRBV6-5 to TRBJ2-4; 9 bases agree with TRBD1. Germline CDR1 and CDR2: MNHEY and SVGAGI. V shed 6 bases, J shed 14 bases, and the junction held 5 bases outside the gene matches. CDR3 length: 11 residues. CDR3 sequence: CASRAGQGEYF. CDR3 DNA: TGTGCCAGCAGGGCGGGACAGGGCGAGTACTTC.

The chain recombines TRBV27 with TRBJ2-1; a possible D gene is TRBD2 (6 bases). V lost 6 bases to trimming and J lost 4 bases, with 7 bases between them. The germline CDR1 and CDR2 sequences are MNHEY and SMNVEV (reference sequence). CDR3 length: 12 residues. CDR3 sequence: CASRTSYNEQFF. The CDR3 nucleotides read TGTGCCAGCAGGACTAGTTACAATGAGCAGTTCTTC.

This clone has more than one count but fewer than ten. The J gene is TRBJ2-1, the V gene TRBV6-5; 8 bases align to TRBD2. V lost 5 bases, J lost 3 bases, and 6 bases stayed unmatched. The length of the CDR3 is 15 residues. Germline loops: CDR1 MNHEY, CDR2 SVGAGI. CDR3 amino acids: CASSAGLAGYNEQFF. The CDR3, as DNA: TGTGCCAGCAGTGCCGGACTAGCAGGCTACAATGAGCAGTTCTTC.

This rearrangement joins TRBV5-1 to TRBJ1-1; D is undetermined. Germline CDR1 and CDR2: SGHRS and YFSETQ. V shed 0 bases and J shed 5 bases, with 8 bases lying between them. The CDR3 is 13 residues long. The CDR3 sequence: CASSLGGSTEAFF. The CDR3 region has the DNA TGCGCCAGCAGCTTGGGGGGTAGTACTGAAGCTTTCTTT.

A note on this clone: Other DNA sequences in this specimen translate into the identical CDR3. The rearrangement joins TRBV7-2 to TRBJ2-3; no clear D. Germline loops: CDR1 SGHTA, CDR2 FQGNSA. V dropped 1 base and J dropped 4 bases, with 6 bases sitting between them. This CDR3 has 13 amino acids. Here the CDR3 reads CASSLVGPDTQYF. CDR3 coding DNA: TGTGCCAGCAGCTTAGTGGGCCCAGATACGCAGTATTTT.

This clone has a handful of counts. The V and J genes are TRBV5-1 and TRBJ2-5; D gene uncertain. The CDR3 is 15 residues long. Germline V gene sequence: CDR1 SGHRS, CDR2 YFSETQ. V was cut by 0 bases and J by 6 bases, with 15 bases left in between. CDR3 protein: CASSLDRARAKTQYF. In nucleotides, the CDR3 is TGCGCCAGCAGCTTGGATAGGGCCCGGGCAAAGACCCAGTACTTC.

This rearrangement joins TRBV9 to TRBJ2-3; D perhaps matches TRBD1 (6 bases). The CDR3 spans 14 residues. The V end was cut by 1 base, the J end by 5 bases, with 11 bases between. Germline loops: CDR1 SGDLS, CDR2 YYNGEE. CDR3 sequence: CASSVSSRGDTQYF. The CDR3 nucleotides are TGTGCCAGCAGCGTATCGTCCAGGGGAGATACGCAGTATTTT.

V usage is TRBV29-1 and J usage is TRBJ1-1, with 8 bases lining up with TRBD1. The V gene's germline CDR1 is SQVTM and CDR2 ANQGSEA. The CDR3 runs 13 residues. Unmatched junction bases numbered 4, after V lost 2 bases and J lost 5 bases. DNA for the CDR3: TGCAGCGTTGAACAGGGGGCTTCGACTGAAGCTTTCTTT. Encoded protein: CSVEQGASTEAFF.

This clone was counted a single time. This rearrangement joins TRBV15 to TRBJ1-6, with a tentative D call TRBD1 (5 bases). The CDR3 contains 16 residues. CDR1 is LNHNV, CDR2 YYDKDF, per germline (reference sequence). V was cut by 0 bases and J by 9 bases, with 15 bases left in between. CDR3 nucleotides: TGTGCCACCAGCAGAGATAGGCCCGGGGGAGTTTCACCCCTCCACTTT. As protein: CATSRDRPGGVSPLHF.

The rearrangement uses TRBV10-3 and TRBJ2-5, with 9 bases matching TRBD2. This CDR3 has 14 residues. With V trimmed by 6 bases and J by 5 bases, 7 bases remained unmatched. Germline CDR1 reads ENHRY; CDR2 reads SYGVKD. The DNA for the CDR3 is TGTGCCATCAGATCTAGCGGGAATCGTGAGACCCAGTACTTC. Its translation is CAIRSSGNRETQYF.

The sample holds a few counts of this clone. V gene TRBV4-1 combines with J gene TRBJ2-7; TRBD2 matches at 7 bases. Germline trimming cut 1 base from V and 0 bases from J; bases unmatched to any gene: 6. This CDR3 comprises 16 residues. Germline CDR1 MGHRA, CDR2 YSYEKL. CDR3 loop: CASSQGEGPFSYEQYF. CDR3 DNA: TGCGCCAGCAGCCAAGGGGAGGGACCTTTCTCCTACGAGCAGTACTTC.

CDR3 sequence reads: CASSYHGGQSTGELFF. As DNA, the CDR3 is TGTGCCAGCAGCTATCACGGGGGGCAATCCACCGGGGAGCTGTTTTTT. V and J are TRBV11-2 and TRBJ2-2, with D perhaps matching TRBD2 (7 bases). This CDR3 is 16 amino acids long. Germline assignment: CDR1 SGHAT and CDR2 FQNNGV. The V end was cut by 4 bases, the J end by 4 bases, with 16 bases between.

The chain recombines TRBV29-1 with TRBJ1-2; 7 positions match TRBD1. The CDR3 spans 16 residues. The V and J ends lost 1 base and 6 bases, in that order; junction bases with no gene match: 14. Germline V lookup: CDR1 SQVTM, CDR2 ANQGSEA. CDR3 sequence reads: CSVEGGQGQVRDGYTF. Here the CDR3 DNA reads TGCAGCGTTGAAGGGGGCCAAGGACAGGTCCGCGATGGCTACACCTTC.

The chain recombines TRBV29-1 with TRBJ2-7; 15 bases map to TRBD2. This CDR3 is 15 amino acids long. The germline V gene encodes CDR1 SQVTM and CDR2 ANQGSEA. V was pared by 4 bases and J by 3 bases, with 4 bases of the junction left unmatched. CDR3 sequence: CSVVRTSGRVYEQYF. The CDR3 DNA is TGCAGCGTTGTGAGGACTAGCGGGAGGGTCTACGAGCAGTACTTC.

The chain links TRBV18 to TRBJ2-5; the D gene is possibly TRBD1 (5 bases). This CDR3 has 14 amino acids. The germline V gene has CDR1 KGHSH and CDR2 LQKENI. V was clipped by 8 bases and J by 3 bases, with 16 bases between them. The CDR3 DNA reads as TGTGCCAGCACCTCACGACAGAGAGAAGAGACCCAGTACTTC. Translation gives CASTSRQREETQYF.

The CDR3 spells CASSSSIETQYF. The DNA of the CDR3 is TGTGCCAGCAGCTCCTCCATAGAGACCCAGTACTTC. The chain uses TRBV7-2 and TRBJ2-5, with no clear D. CDR3 length: 12 residues. Germline lookup yields CDR1 SGHTA and CDR2 FQGNSA. The germline V and J ends were trimmed by 4 bases and 4 bases, with 7 bases remaining between them.

The chain links TRBV2 to TRBJ1-3; D uncertain. Germline-derived CDR1 and CDR2 are SNHLY and FYNNEI. The V end lost 6 bases, the J end lost 0 bases, and 12 bases lay between the germline ends. The CDR3 runs to 15 residues. This chain's CDR3 is CASSLEKSSGNTIYF. CDR3 sequence (DNA): TGTGCCAGCAGCCTAGAGAAGAGCTCTGGAAACACCATATATTTT.

The chain recombines TRBV5-4 with TRBJ1-1; 8 bases align to TRBD1. Germline CDR1 is SGHNT and CDR2 is YYREEE (reference sequence). CDR3 length: 15 amino acids. The junction had 9 bases not matched to a gene; V was cut back by 4 bases and J by 4 bases. CDR3 nucleotide sequence: TGTGCCAGCAGCGAGAGGACAGGGCGGTTCACTGAAGCTTTCTTT. It yields the protein CASSERTGRFTEAFF.

In its sample, this clone was seen once. The rearrangement joins TRBV6-6 to TRBJ1-2, with no clear D. The CDR3 runs 13 residues. In germline, CDR1 is MNHNY, CDR2 SVGAGI (reference sequence). The germline V and J ends were trimmed by 4 bases and 14 bases, with 20 bases remaining between them. The CDR3 protein is CASSLTLDGRRTF. CDR3 coding DNA: TGTGCCAGCAGTTTAACCCTGGACGGCCGAAGGACCTTC.

V usage is TRBV10-2 and J usage is TRBJ2-7, with 7 positions matching TRBD2. Germline trimming cut 3 bases from V and 5 bases from J; bases unmatched to any gene: 4. From germline, CDR1 is WSHSY and CDR2 SAAADI. The CDR3 spans 13 residues. CDR3 loop: CASSDRGENEQYF. The CDR3 coding sequence is TGCGCCAGCAGTGATCGGGGGGAGAACGAGCAGTACTTC.

This chain connects TRBV5-1 to TRBJ2-3; D remains unclear. This CDR3 contains 15 residues. Germline V gene lookup returns CDR1 SGHRS and CDR2 YFSETQ. V lost 3 bases and J lost 2, with 13 bases in between. The CDR3, as DNA: TGCGCCAGCAGCTCGGCCCCGAGGCCCACAGATACGCAGTATTTT. This codes for CASSSAPRPTDTQYF.

J is TRBJ2-6 and V is TRBV5-4; D remains ambiguous. Germline V gene sequence: CDR1 SGHNT, CDR2 YYREEE (reference sequence). The CDR3 extends over 16 amino acids. V dropped 6 bases and J dropped 0 bases, with 13 bases sitting between them. As DNA, the CDR3 is TGTGCCAGCAATGGCCTCGGAATCTCTGGGGCCAACGTCCTGACTTTC. Its translation is CASNGLGISGANVLTF.